A selection of T cell receptor beta chains follows, all from one sample in a study of shared clonotypes between healthy human individuals. TCRdb's table, derived via immunoSEQ multiplex PCR, lists solely in-frame clones and lacks some. The sample gives about 680,000 clones, 92% of which show up once; 24% is in the top ten. Sequenced sample: naive CD8+ T cells sorted from blood. These receptors were obtained from a young man in good health. Both conserved end residues are part of each CDR3. A D gene is named only where the DNA matches it firmly. Part of the rows lack a size; the others show once, few, many or a class for expanded clones.

clone_size j_call v_call d_call cdr3_nt cdr3_aa
- TRBJ1-1 TRBV5-1 - TGCGCCAGCAGCTTGGGTTCAGATGAGACTGAAGCTTTCTTT CASSLGSDETEAFF
- TRBJ2-1 TRBV9 - TGTGCCAGCAGCGAGGGGGACGCCCGATACAATGAGCAGTTCTTC CASSEGDARYNEQFF
- TRBJ2-7 TRBV4-3 TRBD2 TGCGCCAGCAGCAAAGGCCGGTGGGGGGGTTCCTACGAGCAGTACTTC CASSKGRWGGSYEQYF
- TRBJ2-5 TRBV6-5 - TGTGCCAGCAGTTACTCGATTGAAGAGACCCAGTACTTC CASSYSIEETQYF
- TRBJ1-4 TRBV5-3 - TGTGCCAGAAGCGTGAGACAGAGTGAAAAACTGTTTTTT CARSVRQSEKLFF
- TRBJ1-5 TRBV15 TRBD1 TGTGCCACCAGCAGAGAACCGACAGGGACTAGCAATCAGCCCCAGCATTTT CATSREPTGTSNQPQHF
- TRBJ2-7 TRBV27 TRBD1 TGTGCCAGCAGTTCTGGACAGGGGAAGATCTACGAGCAGTACTTC CASSSGQGKIYEQYF
- TRBJ2-3 TRBV30 - TGTGCCTGGAGTCCTCCGGGCTCACCCGCCACAGATACGCAGTATTTT CAWSPPGSPATDTQYF
- TRBJ2-7 TRBV7-2 - TGTGCCAGCAGCTTAGCTTTCGGGGGACCCTACGAGCAGTACTTC CASSLAFGGPYEQYF
- TRBJ1-5 TRBV23-1 - TGCGCCAGCAGTCAGCGGACAGTAGCACCCCAGCATTTT CASSQRTVAPQHF
- TRBJ2-1 TRBV27 TRBD1 TGTGCCAGCGATAGGGACAGGAGCTCCTACAATGAGCAGTTCTTC CASDRDRSSYNEQFF
- TRBJ1-2 TRBV5-1 - TGCGCCAGCAGCTTGGACCCGACGGTGACAGATAACTATGGCTACACCTTC CASSLDPTVTDNYGYTF
once TRBJ2-5 TRBV7-9 TRBD2 TGTGCCAGCAGTCCCGGACTAGCGGGAGGGCCGAGGGAGACCCAGTACTTC CASSPGLAGGPRETQYF
- TRBJ1-1 TRBV6-5 - TGTGCCAGCAGTTACGCTCTGAACACTGAAGCTTTCTTT CASSYALNTEAFF
- TRBJ1-2 TRBV11-2 - TGTGCCAGCAGCCCCGCCCCCTCGGTTAGGGCTTCCCACTATGGCTACACCTTC CASSPAPSVRASHYGYTF
- TRBJ2-2 TRBV7-2 - TGTGCCAGCAGCTTAGGCACCGGGGAGCTGTTTTTT CASSLGTGELFF
- TRBJ1-5 TRBV5-1 TRBD1 TGCGCCAGCAGCCTCCTTCGTGACAGGGGGTCCCTTAGCAATCAGCCCCAGCATTTT CASSLLRDRGSLSNQPQHF
- TRBJ1-1 TRBV14 - TGTGCCAGCAGCCAAGATATTCGCAGCCCGAACACTGAAGCTTTCTTT CASSQDIRSPNTEAFF